These 27 T cell receptor beta chains came from one sample sequenced in a study of shared T cell receptors in the human thymus. Method: immunoSEQ multiplex PCR; TCRdb's copy keeps in-frame clones and lacks some. The repertoire has approximately 730,000 clones, 70% to 90% of them found once; the top ten carry 0.008% to 0.011%. The same data also contributed to another study, on human thymus T cells.

Input material: thymocytes. The receptors here all came from a girl under three years old with a congenital heart defect.

The V call is TRBV14, the J call TRBJ1-6; D may be TRBD1 (5 bases). Germline CDR1 and CDR2: SGHDN and FVKESK. CDR3 size: 15 residues. The V end lost 4 bases, the J end lost 7 bases, and 14 bases lay between the germline ends. DNA of the CDR3: TGTGCCAGCAGCCCAAACCTTGACAGAAATTCACCCCTCCACTTT. Protein: CASSPNLDRNSPLHF.

V usage is TRBV30 and J usage is TRBJ2-2, with a tentative D call TRBD2 (7 bases). Trimming left V 2 bases short and J 1 base short, with 11 bases between. The CDR3 is 15 residues long. CDR1 and CDR2 (germline): GTSNPN, SVGIG (reference sequence). The CDR3 region has the DNA TGTGCCTGGAGTCGGCGGGGGCTGAACACCGGGGAGCTGTTTTTT. It specifies CAWSRRGLNTGELFF.

V usage is TRBV5-4 and J usage is TRBJ2-1, with D possibly matching TRBD1 (6 bases). Trimming left V 5 bases short and J 1 base short, with 25 bases between. This CDR3 is built from 19 residues. Germline V lookup: CDR1 SGHNT, CDR2 YYREEE (reference sequence). Written as DNA, the CDR3 is TGTGCCAGCAGGTTGACAGGTATTGAGTTATGTGATTCCTACAATGAGCAGTTCTTC. Protein: CASRLTGIELCDSYNEQFF.

This clone appeared a few times. The chain couples TRBV19 to TRBJ2-7; no definite D call. V lost 4 bases and J lost 5, with 15 bases in between. Germline CDR1 LNHDA, CDR2 SQIVND (reference sequence). This CDR3 is 14 amino acids long. This chain's CDR3 is CASSTRRVSHEQYF. The CDR3 nucleotides are TGTGCCAGTAGTACCAGGCGCGTCAGCCACGAGCAGTACTTC.

This rearrangement joins TRBV11-2 to TRBJ1-4; D gene ambiguous. The CDR3 sequence is 16 residues long. CDR1 is SGHAT, CDR2 FQNNGV, per germline. Trimming left V 3 bases short and J 3 bases short, with 14 bases between. CDR3 nucleotides: TGTGCCAGCAGCTTCCCTAGACGCGGGGCTAATGAAAAACTGTTTTTT. Its translation: CASSFPRRGANEKLFF.

This chain links TRBV4-1 with TRBJ2-7; tentatively, D is TRBD2 (5 bases). The germline CDR1 and CDR2 sequences are MGHRA and YSYEKL. V dropped 0 bases and J dropped 5 bases, with 17 bases sitting between them. The CDR3 is 16 residues long. CDR3 loop: CASSQDQLGEGNEQYF. CDR3 in DNA: TGCGCCAGCAGCCAAGATCAACTAGGTGAAGGGAACGAGCAGTACTTC.

The V gene is TRBV27, the J gene TRBJ2-1; a weak D match, TRBD2 (6 bases). The CDR3 spans 17 residues. Germline CDR1 is MNHEY and CDR2 is SMNVEV (reference sequence). The ends were cut back, 5 bases at V and 0 bases at J, with 17 bases in the middle. The CDR3: CASSRRGGRVSYNEQFF. The CDR3 DNA sequence: TGTGCCAGCAGTCGACGGGGAGGAAGGGTCTCCTACAATGAGCAGTTCTTC.

V and J are TRBV5-1 and TRBJ2-1; possibly TRBD1 for D (5 bases). Germline V gene lookup returns CDR1 SGHRS and CDR2 YFSETQ. Trimming stripped 0 bases from V and 6 bases from J, with 13 bases between. CDR3 length: 15 amino acids. The CDR3 region is CASSLVLSGPNEQFF. As DNA, the CDR3 is TGCGCCAGCAGCTTGGTTTTATCAGGGCCCAATGAGCAGTTCTTC.

The chain recombines TRBV6-1 with TRBJ1-1; TRBD1 matches 9 bases. V was clipped by 6 bases and J by 5 bases; unmatched bases: 7. This CDR3 comprises 14 residues. Germline V lookup: CDR1 MNHNS, CDR2 SASEGT. The CDR3 DNA follows: TGTGCCAGCAGCAAGGACAGGGGTGTTACTGAAGCTTTCTTT. Translating gives CASSKDRGVTEAFF.

As regards this clone: A junction boundary mismatches the germline segment, possibly from a read error. The same CDR3 arises from other DNA sequences in this sample as well. This chain uses TRBV6-5 with TRBJ1-6; 8 bases agree with TRBD1. This CDR3 spans 14 amino acids. Per the germline V gene, CDR1 is MNHEY and CDR2 is SVGAGI. The CDR3 sequence: CASSYTGGNSPLHF. CDR3 DNA: TGTGCCAGCAGTTACACAGGGGGAAATTCCCCCCTCCACTTT.

The chain has TRBV19 and TRBJ1-3; 8 bases align to TRBD1. CDR1 is LNHDA, CDR2 SQIVND, per germline (reference sequence). The V segment lost 7 bases and the J segment 8 bases; nucleotides outside the gene matches: 10. There are 14 residues in the CDR3. CDR3 region: CASKTGDPGDTIYF. In DNA form, the CDR3 reads TGTGCCAGTAAGACAGGGGACCCCGGGGACACCATATATTTT. Full variable domain (rest looked up from reference TRBV19 and TRBJ1-3): DGGITQSPKYLFRKEGQNVTLSCEQNLNHDAMYWYRQDPGQGLRLIYYSQIVNDFQKGDIAEGYSVSREKKESFPLTVTSAQKNPTAFYLCASKTGDPGDTIYFGEGSWLTVV.

Only one count was recorded for this clone. V is TRBV5-1 and J is TRBJ2-1; D unclear. With 0 bases removed from V and 8 bases from J, the gap between germline ends came to 12 bases. The CDR3 length is 14 residues. Germline-derived CDR1 and CDR2 are SGHRS and YFSETQ. CDR3 amino acids: CASSLAGLGDEQFF. In nucleotides, the CDR3 is TGCGCCAGCAGCTTGGCAGGATTGGGCGATGAGCAGTTCTTC. The entire variable domain, with the rest obtained from reference TRBV5-1 and TRBJ2-1, is as follows: KAGVTQTPRYLIKTRGQQVTLSCSPISGHRSVSWYQQTPGQGLQFLFEYFSETQRNKGNFPGRFSGRQFSNSRSEMNVSTLELGDSALYLCASSLAGLGDEQFFGPGTRLTVL.

This clone was seen once. This chain joins TRBV5-1 and TRBJ2-5, with 7 bases that match TRBD2. V was clipped by 4 bases and J by 6 bases; unmatched bases: 15. Germline lookup yields CDR1 SGHRS and CDR2 YFSETQ. This CDR3 has 16 residues. The CDR3 sequence is CASSEYRLAGAKTQYF. The CDR3, as DNA: TGCGCCAGCAGCGAATACCGACTAGCCGGGGCAAAGACCCAGTACTTC.

The chain links TRBV5-8 to TRBJ1-2; 10 bases map to TRBD1. CDR3 length: 19 amino acids. Trimming cost V 1 base and J 6 bases; bases outside gene matches: 18. Germline loops: CDR1 SGHTS, CDR2 YDEGEE. The CDR3 reads CASSLHSPPGQGRRNGYTF. CDR3 in DNA: TGTGCCAGCAGCTTGCATTCCCCCCCGGGACAGGGGAGGAGGAATGGCTACACCTTC.

The chain carries TRBV10-2 and TRBJ2-4; 7 nucleotides line up with TRBD1. With 5 bases clipped from V and 4 bases from J, the junction kept 2 bases outside the gene matches. The CDR3 is 13 amino acids. Looked up from germline, CDR1 is WSHSY and CDR2 is SAAADI. CDR3 coding DNA: TGCGCCAGCAGTCCGGACAGGAAAAACATTCAGTACTTC. Its protein is CASSPDRKNIQYF.

The chain joins TRBV2 to TRBJ1-2; D possibly corresponds to TRBD1 (6 bases). Germline-derived CDR1 and CDR2 are SNHLY and FYNNEI. This CDR3 region has 13 residues. V lost 4 bases to trimming and J lost 2 bases, with 8 bases between them. The CDR3 DNA sequence: TGTGCCAGCAGTGGACAGGTCAACTATGGCTACACCTTC. Protein: CASSGQVNYGYTF. Using reference TRBV2 and TRBJ1-2 for the parts outside the CDR3, the full variable domain is EPEVTQTPSHQVTQMGQEVILRCVPISNHLYFYWYRQILGQKVEFLVSFYNNEISEKSEIFDDQFSVERPDGSNFTLKIRSTKLEDSAMYFCASSGQVNYGYTFGSGTRLTVV.

This clone was counted between two and nine times. This rearrangement joins TRBV4-1 to TRBJ1-6, with D unclear. The CDR3 is 18 residues long. V was trimmed by 2 bases and J by 0 bases, leaving 14 bases between them. Germline loops: CDR1 MGHRA, CDR2 YSYEKL. CDR3 loop: CASSQFSSLSSYNSPLHF. The CDR3 DNA sequence: TGCGCCAGCAGCCAATTTTCAAGTCTGAGCTCCTATAATTCACCCCTCCACTTT.

This chain joins TRBV7-3 and TRBJ2-1; 7 bases line up with TRBD2. The CDR3 loop spans 14 amino acids. Looked up from germline, CDR1 is SGHTA and CDR2 is FQGTGA. V gave up 3 bases and J gave up 4 bases; unmatched junction bases: 3. CDR3 DNA: TGTGCCAGCAGCTTTACGGGGGGTTACAATGAGCAGTTCTTC. Translating it yields CASSFTGGYNEQFF.

V usage is TRBV7-2 and J usage is TRBJ1-6; D is perhaps TRBD1 (5 bases). The CDR3 consists of 12 residues. V was trimmed by 1 base and J by 16 bases, leaving 11 bases between them. Per the germline V gene, CDR1 is SGHTA and CDR2 is FQGNSA. For the CDR3, the DNA is TGTGCCAGCAGCTTAGGATCCGGGACTCTCCACTTT. Translated, it gives CASSLGSGTLHF.

CDR3: CASRHRTGSYGYTF. In DNA, the CDR3 is TGCGCCAGCAGGCACCGGACGGGGAGCTATGGCTACACCTTC. The chain is built from TRBV5-1 and TRBJ1-2; D is unclear. The CDR3 has 14 amino acids. Germline V CDR1 and CDR2: SGHRS, YFSETQ. The V gene lost 5 bases and the J gene lost 4 bases, with 15 bases spanning the gap.

The CDR3 DNA follows: TGTGCCTGGAGTGTACACGGCAGGGTAAAGCAGTACTTC. It is translated as CAWSVHGRVKQYF. The rearrangement links TRBV30 to TRBJ2-7; possible D gene TRBD1, 5 bases. The CDR3 extends over 13 amino acids. Looked up from germline, CDR1 is GTSNPN and CDR2 is SVGIG (reference sequence). The V end was cut by 0 bases, the J end by 8 bases, with 14 bases between.

The J gene is TRBJ2-5, the V gene TRBV6-1, with D hard to call. V lost 2 bases and J 0 bases, leaving 7 bases between the germline ends. CDR1 MNHNS and CDR2 SASEGT come from the germline V gene. The CDR3 is made up of 14 amino acids. CDR3 sequence: CASSEPRYQETQYF. In nucleotides, the CDR3 is TGTGCCAGCAGTGAACCGAGGTACCAAGAGACCCAGTACTTC.

The chain has TRBV30 and TRBJ1-1, with 9 bases lining up with TRBD1. Trimming at V came to 4 bases and at J to 5 bases, leaving 14 bases not matched to a gene. The CDR3 covers 16 residues. The V gene's germline CDR1 is GTSNPN and CDR2 SVGIG (reference sequence). The CDR3 spells CAWTPGQQGARTEAFF. The DNA for the CDR3 is TGTGCCTGGACGCCCGGCCAACAGGGGGCGCGTACTGAAGCTTTCTTT.

V gene TRBV6-1 combines with J gene TRBJ2-7, with 12 bases lining up with TRBD1. V shed 6 bases, J shed 5 bases, and the junction held 8 bases outside the gene matches. Germline CDR1 and CDR2: MNHNS and SASEGT. The CDR3 is 15 residues long. The chain's CDR3 is CASSLGTGGWDEQYF. The CDR3 nucleotides read TGTGCCAGCAGCCTAGGGACAGGGGGCTGGGACGAGCAGTACTTC.

CDR3 in DNA: TGTGCCAGCAGCCCCCCGGGGGGCATCCAGTACTTC. Encoded protein: CASSPPGGIQYF. The chain carries TRBV9 and TRBJ2-4, with D maybe TRBD2 (7 bases). The CDR3 runs to 12 residues. Germline-derived CDR1 and CDR2 are SGDLS and YYNGEE. V shed 4 bases and J shed 13 bases, with 15 bases lying between them.

This chain uses TRBV5-1 with TRBJ2-1, with a weak D call TRBD1 (6 bases). The germline gives CDR1 SGHRS, CDR2 YFSETQ. The CDR3 has 17 amino acids. V lost 0 bases to trimming and J lost 0 bases, with 13 bases between them. CDR3 in amino acids: CASSLGTTGSSYNEQFF. The CDR3 region has the DNA TGCGCCAGCAGCTTGGGAACTACAGGGAGCTCCTACAATGAGCAGTTCTTC.

The chain recombines TRBV6-4 with TRBJ2-5, with TRBD2 matching over 10 bases. Trimming removed 8 bases from V and 2 bases from J; junction bases left unmatched: 8. Germline CDR1 and CDR2: MRHNA and SNTAGT. CDR3 size: 15 residues. The CDR3 nucleotides read TGTGCCAGCGTCCGGACTAGCGGCCTACAAGAGACCCAGTACTTC. Translation gives CASVRTSGLQETQYF.